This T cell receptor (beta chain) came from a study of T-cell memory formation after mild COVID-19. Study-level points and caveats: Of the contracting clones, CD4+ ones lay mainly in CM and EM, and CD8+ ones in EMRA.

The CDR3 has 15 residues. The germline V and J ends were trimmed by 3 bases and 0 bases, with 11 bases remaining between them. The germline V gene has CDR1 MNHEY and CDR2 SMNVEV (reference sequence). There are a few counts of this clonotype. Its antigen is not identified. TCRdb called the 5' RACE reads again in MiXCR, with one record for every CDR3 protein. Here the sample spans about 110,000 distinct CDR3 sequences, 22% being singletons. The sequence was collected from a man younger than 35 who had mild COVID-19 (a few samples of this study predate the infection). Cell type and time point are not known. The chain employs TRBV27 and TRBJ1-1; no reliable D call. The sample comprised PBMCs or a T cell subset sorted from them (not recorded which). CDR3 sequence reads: CASSFSPSVNTEAFF. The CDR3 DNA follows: TGTGCCAGCAGTTTCTCCCCTTCCGTGAACACTGAAGCTTTCTTT.